The next 5 T cell receptor beta chains were all read from a single sample in a study of tumor and adjacent non-tumor tissue in lung cancer. This sample's RNA came from whole unsorted tissue. The normal lung tissue was taken more than 3 cm from the tumor edge. Three rounds of nested PCR, following a modified ARM-PCR protocol, produced the TCRbeta library. Each CDR3 protein gets one entry after TCRdb re-called the multiplex PCR reads with MiXCR. The profile shows 100,000 or so distinct CDR3 sequences, 80% of them singletons. The sequenced material came from distant non-tumor lung tissue. The receptors come from a man in his 60s with small cell lung cancer.

On this clonotype itself: Relative to the germline gene, one junction end is altered; a read error may explain this. The chain joins TRBV5-5 to TRBJ2-3; D possibly matches TRBD1 or TRBD2 (7 bases each). The germline CDR1 and CDR2 sequences are SGHKS and YYEKEE (reference sequence). The CDR3 spans 17 residues. CDR3 in amino acids: CARSLISGGGGRDTQYF. CDR3 sequence (DNA): TGTGCCCGCAGCTTAATTAGTGGGGGAGGGGGCAGAGATACGCAGTATTTT.

Turning to this clonotype: The final CDR3 position lacks the conserved phenylalanine or tryptophan, pointing to a likely read error. The V and J genes are TRBV25-1 and TRBJ2-5; D might be TRBD1 (5 bases). The CDR3 is made up of 13 amino acids. Germline assignment: CDR1 MGHDK and CDR2 SYGVNS. V lost 3 bases and J lost 7, with 12 bases in between. The CDR3 nucleotides are TGTGCCAGCAGTGAGCCTGGGGCAGGGACCCAGTACTCC. It is translated as CASSEPGAGTQYS.

The chain is built from TRBV18 and TRBJ2-1, with a possible D match to TRBD2 (6 bases). Trimming left V 3 bases short and J 1 base short, with 7 bases between. Germline V gene sequence: CDR1 KGHSH, CDR2 LQKENI. The CDR3 consists of 14 residues. The CDR3 sequence: CASSPGLSYNEQFF. The CDR3 DNA sequence: TGTGCCAGCTCACCGGGACTTTCCTACAATGAGCAGTTCTTC. Full variable domain (remainder filled in from reference TRBV18 and TRBJ2-1): NAGVMQNPRHLVRRRGQEARLRCSPMKGHSHVYWYRQLPEEGLKFMVYLQKENIIDESGMPKERFSAEFPKEGPSILRIQQVVRGDSAAYFCASSPGLSYNEQFFGPGTRLTVL.

To note about this clonotype: Compared with germline, one end of the junction differs, possibly owing to a read error. This chain uses TRBV6-1 with TRBJ2-2; a possible D gene is TRBD2 (6 bases). Looked up from germline, CDR1 is MNHNS and CDR2 is SASEGT. This CDR3 is 15 amino acids long. CDR3 DNA: TGTGCCAGCAGTGAGACTAGGGGTCAAGTCGGGGATCTGTTTTTT. Amino acids: CASSETRGQVGDLFF.

Regarding this clonotype: One junction end does not reproduce the germline sequence, and a read error may be involved. J is TRBJ1-5 and V is TRBV4-1; 10 bases map to TRBD1. Germline assignment: CDR1 MGHRA and CDR2 YSYEKL. The CDR3 runs to 19 residues. DNA for the CDR3: TGCGCCAGGAGCCAAGCTGGCGGGATTCACGGGACAGGGGAGGGGCCCCAGCATTTT. This codes for CARSQAGGIHGTGEGPQHF.